This TCR beta chain was profiled in a study of control samples from healthy donors and cancer patients. Some clones are missing from TCRdb's copy, which holds only in-frame ones; the method was immunoSEQ multiplex PCR. The sample carries 100,000 to 150,000 clones, 88% recorded once. The sample consisted of blood. This receptor was taken from a man in his fifties or sixties in good health.

The CDR3 is CASSVEPLGEQYF. CDR3 bases: TGTGCCAGCAGTGTTGAGCCCCTAGGCGAGCAGTACTTC. The chain uses TRBV2 and TRBJ2-7; D not certain. Germline V gives CDR1 SNHLY, CDR2 FYNNEI. Trimming pared 4 bases from V and 6 bases from J, leaving 13 bases between. This CDR3 has 13 residues.